The 16 T cell receptor beta chains presented below share a single source sample, sequenced in a study of shared clonotypes between healthy human individuals. Terminally differentiated effector memory CD45RA+ cells were left out of the naive CD8 fraction, which was CD45RO-negative and positively selected for CCR7. This table comes from immunoSEQ multiplex PCR, and its TCRdb copy is limited to in-frame clones, with some not included. The data show approximately 810,000 clones, around 92% seen once. Sequencing was carried out using naive CD8+ T cells sorted from blood. These receptors were taken from a man aged 25 to 45 in good health.

CDR3 loop: CASSATTDTQYF. CDR3 DNA sequence: TGTGCCAGCAGTGCCACGACAGATACGCAGTATTTT. The chain carries TRBV6-6 and TRBJ2-3, with D uncertain. The CDR3 sequence is 12 residues long. In germline, CDR1 is MNHNY, CDR2 SVGAGI (reference sequence). The germline V and J ends were trimmed by 5 bases and 3 bases, with 6 bases remaining between them.

This clone was detected once. The gene calls are TRBV10-2 and TRBJ2-7; D is ambiguous. CDR1 WSHSY and CDR2 SAAADI come from the germline V gene. This CDR3 is built from 13 residues. Trimming removed 3 bases at V and 3 bases at J, with 9 bases between. The chain's CDR3 is CASSDGHYYEQYF. CDR3 nucleotide sequence: TGCGCCAGCAGTGACGGGCACTACTACGAGCAGTACTTC.

This chain connects TRBV9 to TRBJ2-2; TRBD1 matches 7 bases. V dropped 3 bases and J dropped 3; count of bases not matched to a gene: 5. CDR1 is SGDLS, CDR2 YYNGEE, per germline. This CDR3 spans 15 amino acids. The CDR3 DNA reads TGTGCCAGCAGCGCCCGGACAGGCTACACCGGGGAGCTGTTTTTT. Its protein product is CASSARTGYTGELFF. Full variable domain (rest looked up from reference TRBV9 and TRBJ2-2): DSGVTQTPKHLITATGQRVTLRCSPRSGDLSVYWYQQSLDQGLQFLIQYYNGEERAKGNILERFSAQQFPDLHSELNLSSLELGDSALYFCASSARTGYTGELFFGEGSRLTVL.

The chain uses TRBV9 and TRBJ2-1; possible D gene TRBD1, 5 bases. Trimming pared 3 bases from V and 5 bases from J, leaving 12 bases between. Per the germline V gene, CDR1 is SGDLS and CDR2 is YYNGEE. The CDR3 spans 14 residues. For the CDR3, the DNA is TGTGCCAGCAGCGGGCAGGGAAACGACAATGAGCAGTTCTTC. Its protein is CASSGQGNDNEQFF.

The chain employs TRBV27 and TRBJ2-7, with unresolved D. This CDR3 contains 15 residues. The germline CDR1 and CDR2 sequences are MNHEY and SMNVEV (reference sequence). V gave up 5 bases and J gave up 1 base, with 15 bases separating them. The CDR3 DNA follows: TGTGCCAGCAGTCCCACCTGGACGGATTCCTACGAGCAGTACTTC. Amino acids: CASSPTWTDSYEQYF.

The chain recombines TRBV27 with TRBJ2-3; no clear D gene. The V gene lost 7 bases and the J gene lost 2 bases, with 7 bases spanning the gap. This CDR3 is 12 amino acids long. CDR1 is MNHEY and CDR2 is SMNVEV in the germline V gene (reference sequence). This CDR3 reads CASTSNTDTQYF. CDR3 coding DNA: TGTGCCAGCACCTCGAACACAGATACGCAGTATTTT.

Note on this clone: A much bigger clone sits one base away, suggesting this may be a read error. This sequence joins TRBV27 and TRBJ2-7; D is perhaps TRBD1 or TRBD2 (5 bases each). Germline V gene lookup returns CDR1 MNHEY and CDR2 SMNVEV (reference sequence). V lost 8 bases and J lost 3, with 8 bases in between. The CDR3 contains 11 residues. DNA for the CDR3: TGTGCCAGCGGGGACCTCTACGAGCAGTACTTC. The encoded protein is CASGDLYEQYF.

The rearrangement uses TRBV28 and TRBJ2-7; no clear D. The germline V gene has CDR1 MDHEN and CDR2 SYDVKM. CDR3 length: 16 residues. V lost 6 bases to trimming and J lost 0 bases, with 18 bases between them. CDR3 region: CASSSLTGRSSYEQYF. CDR3 bases: TGTGCCAGCAGCTCACTTACGGGCAGGAGCTCCTACGAGCAGTACTTC.

The chain carries TRBV29-1 and TRBJ1-1, with D hard to call. Germline CDR1 and CDR2: SQVTM and ANQGSEA. This CDR3 is 11 amino acids long. Trimming removed 4 bases at V and 1 base at J, with 4 bases between. The CDR3 protein is CSVVSNTEAFF. The CDR3 DNA sequence: TGCAGCGTTGTTTCGAACACTGAAGCTTTCTTT.

The chain is built from TRBV7-9 and TRBJ2-7; 10 nucleotides align to TRBD1. The CDR3 sequence is 14 residues long. The germline V gene has CDR1 SEHNR and CDR2 FQNEAQ (reference sequence). Unmatched junction bases numbered 3, after V lost 5 bases and J lost 2 bases. The CDR3 DNA reads as TGTGCCAGCAGCCCGGACAGGGGGACCTACGAGCAGTACTTC. Translating it yields CASSPDRGTYEQYF.

DNA for the CDR3: TGCGCCAGCAGCGAGTGGGAGCCTTGGGACGAGCAGTACTTC. Amino acid sequence: CASSEWEPWDEQYF. The chain recombines TRBV5-1 with TRBJ2-7, with D tentatively TRBD2 (5 bases). The germline CDR1 and CDR2 sequences are SGHRS and YFSETQ. This CDR3 comprises 14 residues. V was cut by 4 bases and J by 5 bases, with 16 bases left in between.

The chain has TRBV27 and TRBJ2-1; D not certain. The CDR3 contains 13 residues. The germline gives CDR1 MNHEY, CDR2 SMNVEV (reference sequence). Between the trimmed V and J ends, which lost 10 bases and 1 base, there was a span of 11 bases. CDR3 in amino acids: CATSVGSYNEQFF. DNA of the CDR3: TGTGCCACCAGCGTGGGGTCCTACAATGAGCAGTTCTTC.

Of note for this clone: The identical CDR3 is also encoded by other nucleotide sequences in the sample. The chain joins TRBV5-1 to TRBJ1-2, with 9 bases lining up with TRBD1. In germline, CDR1 is SGHRS, CDR2 YFSETQ. This CDR3 contains 14 residues. After removal of 2 bases from V and 2 bases from J, the junction contained 1 base not matched to a gene. The CDR3: CASSLGTGNYGYTF. CDR3 nucleotide sequence: TGCGCCAGCAGCTTAGGGACAGGGAACTATGGCTACACCTTC.

The V and J genes are TRBV28 and TRBJ2-7; 7 bases are a match to TRBD2. The CDR3 totals 14 residues. Trimming removed 2 bases from V and 4 bases from J; junction bases left unmatched: 5. CDR1 and CDR2 from the germline V gene are MDHEN and SYDVKM. CDR3 residues: CASSLAGVGYEQYF. The CDR3 DNA is TGTGCCAGCAGTTTAGCGGGAGTTGGTTACGAGCAGTACTTC.

Note on this clone: The same CDR3 can be traced to other DNA sequences in this sample. The V gene is TRBV9, the J gene TRBJ2-3, with D possibly matching TRBD1 (5 bases). Germline-derived CDR1 and CDR2 are SGDLS and YYNGEE. The CDR3 runs 13 residues. The ends were cut back, 0 bases at V and 4 bases at J, with 6 bases in the middle. In DNA, the CDR3 is TGTGCCAGCAGCGTAGGGGGCGCAGATACGCAGTATTTT. It codes for CASSVGGADTQYF.

V and J are TRBV29-1 and TRBJ2-1; D is possibly TRBD2 (6 bases). The CDR3 is 15 residues long. Looked up from germline, CDR1 is SQVTM and CDR2 is ANQGSEA. The germline V and J ends were trimmed by 3 bases and 4 bases, with 16 bases remaining between them. The CDR3 region is CSVEGGEGAYNEQFF. The CDR3, as DNA: TGCAGCGTTGAGGGGGGTGAAGGGGCTTACAATGAGCAGTTCTTC.